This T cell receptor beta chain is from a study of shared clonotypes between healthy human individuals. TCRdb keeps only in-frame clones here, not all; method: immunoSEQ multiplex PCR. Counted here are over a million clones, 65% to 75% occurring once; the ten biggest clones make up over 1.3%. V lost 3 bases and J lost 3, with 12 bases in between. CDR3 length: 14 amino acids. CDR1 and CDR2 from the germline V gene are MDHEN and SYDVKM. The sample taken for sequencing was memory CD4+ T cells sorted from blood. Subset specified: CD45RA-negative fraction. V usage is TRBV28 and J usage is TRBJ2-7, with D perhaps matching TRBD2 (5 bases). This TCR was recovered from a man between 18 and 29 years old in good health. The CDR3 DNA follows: TGTGCCAGCAGTTTTCGGGGTATCGACTACGAGCAGTACTTC. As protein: CASSFRGIDYEQYF.